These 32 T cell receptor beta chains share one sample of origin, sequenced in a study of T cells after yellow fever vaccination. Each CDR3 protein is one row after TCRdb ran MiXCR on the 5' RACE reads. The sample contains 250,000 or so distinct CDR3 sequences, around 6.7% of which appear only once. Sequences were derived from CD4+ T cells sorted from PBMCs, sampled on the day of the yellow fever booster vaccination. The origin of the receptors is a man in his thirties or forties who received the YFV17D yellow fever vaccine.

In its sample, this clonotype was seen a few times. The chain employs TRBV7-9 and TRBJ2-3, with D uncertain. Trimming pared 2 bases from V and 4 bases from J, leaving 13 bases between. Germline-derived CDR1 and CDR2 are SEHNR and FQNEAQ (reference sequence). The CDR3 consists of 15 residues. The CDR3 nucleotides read TGTGCCAGCAGCTTAACGACTCCCGGGTCAGATACGCAGTATTTT. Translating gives CASSLTTPGSDTQYF.

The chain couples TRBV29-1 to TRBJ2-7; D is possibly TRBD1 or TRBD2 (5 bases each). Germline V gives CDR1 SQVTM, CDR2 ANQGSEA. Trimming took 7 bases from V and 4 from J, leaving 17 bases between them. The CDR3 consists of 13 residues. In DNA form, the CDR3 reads TGCAGCGCAGACCGGGACCAAGATTACGAGCAGTACTTC. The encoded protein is CSADRDQDYEQYF.

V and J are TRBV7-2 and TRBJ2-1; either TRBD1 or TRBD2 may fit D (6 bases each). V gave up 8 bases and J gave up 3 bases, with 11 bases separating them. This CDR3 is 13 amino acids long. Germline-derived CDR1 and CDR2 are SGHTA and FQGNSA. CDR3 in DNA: TGTGCCAGCGAAAAGGGGGGCTACAATGAGCAGTTCTTC. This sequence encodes CASEKGGYNEQFF.

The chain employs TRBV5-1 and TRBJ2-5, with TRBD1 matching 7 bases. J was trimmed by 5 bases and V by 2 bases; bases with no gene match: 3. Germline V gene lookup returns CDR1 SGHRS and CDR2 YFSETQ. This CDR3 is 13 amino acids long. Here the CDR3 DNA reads TGCGCCAGCAGCTTACAGGGGTCCGAGACCCAGTACTTC. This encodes CASSLQGSETQYF.

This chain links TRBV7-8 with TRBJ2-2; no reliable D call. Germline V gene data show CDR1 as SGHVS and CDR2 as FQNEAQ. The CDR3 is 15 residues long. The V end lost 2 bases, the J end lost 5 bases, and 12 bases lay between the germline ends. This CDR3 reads CASSLNTGWTGELFF. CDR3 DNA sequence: TGTGCCAGCAGCTTAAATACGGGCTGGACCGGGGAGCTGTTTTTT.

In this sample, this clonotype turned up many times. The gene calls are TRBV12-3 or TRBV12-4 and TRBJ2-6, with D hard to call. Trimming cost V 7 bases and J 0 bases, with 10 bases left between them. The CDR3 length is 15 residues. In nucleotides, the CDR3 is TGTGCCAGCACCTTAGGTAGCTCTGGGGCCAACGTCCTGACTTTC. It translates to CASTLGSSGANVLTF.

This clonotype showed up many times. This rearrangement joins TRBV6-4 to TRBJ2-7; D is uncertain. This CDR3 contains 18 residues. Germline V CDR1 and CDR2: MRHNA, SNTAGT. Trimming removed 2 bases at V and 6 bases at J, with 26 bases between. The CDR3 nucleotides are TGTGCCAGCAGTGACCACCGCGGTGCGAGGCCCAACCTTAGCGAGCAGTACTTC. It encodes CASSDHRGARPNLSEQYF.

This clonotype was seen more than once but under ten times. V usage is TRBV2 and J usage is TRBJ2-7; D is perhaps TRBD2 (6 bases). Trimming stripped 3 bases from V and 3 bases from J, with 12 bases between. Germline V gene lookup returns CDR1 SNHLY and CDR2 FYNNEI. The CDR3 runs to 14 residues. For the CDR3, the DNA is TGTGCCAGCAGTGAGGAGGGACGAAACTACGAGCAGTACTTC. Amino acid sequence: CASSEEGRNYEQYF. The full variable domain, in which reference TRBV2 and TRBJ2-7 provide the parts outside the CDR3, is EPEVTQTPSHQVTQMGQEVILRCVPISNHLYFYWYRQILGQKVEFLVSFYNNEISEKSEIFDDQFSVERPDGSNFTLKIRSTKLEDSAMYFCASSEEGRNYEQYFGPGTRLTVT.

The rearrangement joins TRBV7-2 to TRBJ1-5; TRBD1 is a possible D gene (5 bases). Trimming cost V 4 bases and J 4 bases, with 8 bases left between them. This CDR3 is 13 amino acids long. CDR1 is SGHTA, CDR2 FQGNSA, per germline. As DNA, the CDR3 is TGTGCCAGCAGCTGGGACGGTAATCAGCCCCAGCATTTT. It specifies CASSWDGNQPQHF.

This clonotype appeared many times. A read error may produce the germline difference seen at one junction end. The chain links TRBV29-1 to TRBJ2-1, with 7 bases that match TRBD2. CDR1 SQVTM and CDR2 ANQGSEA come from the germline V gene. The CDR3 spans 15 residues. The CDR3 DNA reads TGCAGCGCTGAAGATCGGGGGAGGGCCGCAAATGAGCAGTTCTTC. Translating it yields CSAEDRGRAANEQFF.

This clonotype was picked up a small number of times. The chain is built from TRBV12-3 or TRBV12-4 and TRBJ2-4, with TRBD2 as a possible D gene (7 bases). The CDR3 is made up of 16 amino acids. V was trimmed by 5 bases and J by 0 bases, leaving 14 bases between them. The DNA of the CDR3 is TGTGCCAGCAGTCGCGAGGGGGGGCTAGCCAAAAACATTCAGTACTTC. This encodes CASSREGGLAKNIQYF.

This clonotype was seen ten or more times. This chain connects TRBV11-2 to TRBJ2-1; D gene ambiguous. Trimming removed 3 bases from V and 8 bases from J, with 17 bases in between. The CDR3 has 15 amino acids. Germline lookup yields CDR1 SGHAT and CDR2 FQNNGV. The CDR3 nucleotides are TGTGCCAGCAGCTTGGCTTTGGCCTTTAATGATGAGCAGTTCTTC. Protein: CASSLALAFNDEQFF.

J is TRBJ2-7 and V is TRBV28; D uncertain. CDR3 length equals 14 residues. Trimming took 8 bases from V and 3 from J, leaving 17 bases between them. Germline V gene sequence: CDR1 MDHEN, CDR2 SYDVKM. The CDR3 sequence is CASREVGENYEQYF. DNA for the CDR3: TGTGCCAGCCGTGAGGTCGGAGAAAACTACGAGCAGTACTTC.

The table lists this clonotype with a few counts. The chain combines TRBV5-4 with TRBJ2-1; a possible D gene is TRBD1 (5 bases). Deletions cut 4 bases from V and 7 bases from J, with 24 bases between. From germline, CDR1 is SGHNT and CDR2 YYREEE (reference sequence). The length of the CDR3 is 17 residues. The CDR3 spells CASSRGALGIGDNEQFF. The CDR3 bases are TGTGCCAGCAGCCGTGGGGCTCTGGGAATTGGTGATAATGAGCAGTTCTTC. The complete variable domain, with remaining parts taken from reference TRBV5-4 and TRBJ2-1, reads ETGVTQSPTHLIKTRGQQVTLRCSSQSGHNTVSWYQQALGQGPQFIFQYYREEENGRGNFPPRFSGLQFPNYSSELNVNALELDDSALYLCASSRGALGIGDNEQFFGPGTRLTVL.

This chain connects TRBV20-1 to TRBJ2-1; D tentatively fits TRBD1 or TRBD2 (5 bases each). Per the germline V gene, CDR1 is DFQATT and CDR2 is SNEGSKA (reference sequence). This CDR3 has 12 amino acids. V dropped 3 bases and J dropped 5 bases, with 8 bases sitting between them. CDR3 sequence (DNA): TGCAGTGCTAGGCCGGGGCACAATGAGCAGTTCTTC. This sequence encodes CSARPGHNEQFF.

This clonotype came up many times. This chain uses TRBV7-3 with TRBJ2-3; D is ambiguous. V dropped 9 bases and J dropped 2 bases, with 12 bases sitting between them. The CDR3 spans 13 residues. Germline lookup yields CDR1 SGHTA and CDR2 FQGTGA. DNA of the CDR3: TGTGCCAGTAGCCTTCGACCCACAGATACGCAGTATTTT. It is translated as CASSLRPTDTQYF. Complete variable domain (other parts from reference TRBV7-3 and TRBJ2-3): GAGVSQTPSNKVTEKGKYVELRCDPISGHTALYWYRQSLGQGPEFLIYFQGTGAADDSGLPNDRFFAVRPEGSVSTLKIQRTERGDSAVYLCASSLRPTDTQYFGPGTRLTVL.

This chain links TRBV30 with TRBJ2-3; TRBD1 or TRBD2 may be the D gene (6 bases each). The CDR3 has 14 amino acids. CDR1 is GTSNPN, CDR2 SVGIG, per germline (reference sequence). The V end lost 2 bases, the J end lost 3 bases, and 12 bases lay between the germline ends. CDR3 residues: CAWSKQGGTDTQYF. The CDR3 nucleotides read TGTGCCTGGAGTAAACAGGGAGGAACAGATACGCAGTATTTT.

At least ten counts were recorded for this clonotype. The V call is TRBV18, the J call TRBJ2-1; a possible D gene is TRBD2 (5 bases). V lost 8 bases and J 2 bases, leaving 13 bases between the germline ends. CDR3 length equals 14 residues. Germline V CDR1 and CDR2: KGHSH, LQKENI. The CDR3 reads CASAGNRAYNEQFF. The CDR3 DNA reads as TGTGCCAGCGCCGGGAATAGGGCCTACAATGAGCAGTTCTTC. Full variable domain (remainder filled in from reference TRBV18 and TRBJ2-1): NAGVMQNPRHLVRRRGQEARLRCSPMKGHSHVYWYRQLPEEGLKFMVYLQKENIIDESGMPKERFSAEFPKEGPSILRIQQVVRGDSAAYFCASAGNRAYNEQFFGPGTRLTVL.

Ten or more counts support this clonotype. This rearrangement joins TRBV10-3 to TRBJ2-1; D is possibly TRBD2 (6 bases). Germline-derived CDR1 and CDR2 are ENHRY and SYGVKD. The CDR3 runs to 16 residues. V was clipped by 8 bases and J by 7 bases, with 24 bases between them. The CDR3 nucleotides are TGTGCCATCGCTGTTCTTCAAGAAACTAGCAGTAATGAGCAGTTCTTC. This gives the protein CAIAVLQETSSNEQFF.

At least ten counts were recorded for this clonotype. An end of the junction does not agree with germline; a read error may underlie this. The CDR3 bases are TGTGCCAGTTCAGGCCTGAGGGACTTC. Translated: CASSGLRDF. V is TRBV2 and J is TRBJ2-5; maybe TRBD2 (5 bases). CDR3 length equals 9 residues. Germline V gene sequence: CDR1 SNHLY, CDR2 FYNNEI.

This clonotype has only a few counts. In DNA, the CDR3 is TGTGCCAGCTCACCAATCCTAGCGGGAGGTTCCTACAATGAGCAGTTCTTC. It specifies CASSPILAGGSYNEQFF. V is TRBV18 and J is TRBJ2-1; 11 bases are shared with TRBD2. The length of the CDR3 is 17 residues. With V trimmed by 2 bases and J by 1 base, 4 bases remained unmatched. Per germline, CDR1 KGHSH and CDR2 LQKENI.

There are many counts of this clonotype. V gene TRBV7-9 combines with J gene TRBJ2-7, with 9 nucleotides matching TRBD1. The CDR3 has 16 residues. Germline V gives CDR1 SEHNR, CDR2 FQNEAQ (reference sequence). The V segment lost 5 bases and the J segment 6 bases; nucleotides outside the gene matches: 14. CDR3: CASSNDPGQGACEQYF. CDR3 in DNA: TGTGCCAGCAGCAATGATCCGGGACAGGGCGCTTGCGAGCAGTACTTC.

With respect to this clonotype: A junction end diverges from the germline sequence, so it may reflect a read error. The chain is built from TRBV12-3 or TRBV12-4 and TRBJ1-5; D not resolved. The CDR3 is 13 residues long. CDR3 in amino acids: CASKIGSKQPQHF. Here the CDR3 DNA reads TGTGCCAGCAAGATTGGGAGCAAACAGCCCCAGCATTTT.

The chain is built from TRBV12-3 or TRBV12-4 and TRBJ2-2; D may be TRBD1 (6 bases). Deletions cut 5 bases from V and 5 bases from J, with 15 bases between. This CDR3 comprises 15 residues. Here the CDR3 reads CASSAAPGVTGELFF. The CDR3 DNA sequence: TGTGCCAGCAGTGCAGCACCAGGGGTTACCGGGGAGCTGTTTTTT.

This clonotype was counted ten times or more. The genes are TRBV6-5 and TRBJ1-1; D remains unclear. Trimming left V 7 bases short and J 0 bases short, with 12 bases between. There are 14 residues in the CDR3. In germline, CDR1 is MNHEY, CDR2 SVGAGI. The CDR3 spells CASTAPGMNTEAFF. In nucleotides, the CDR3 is TGTGCCAGCACCGCCCCGGGCATGAACACTGAAGCTTTCTTT.

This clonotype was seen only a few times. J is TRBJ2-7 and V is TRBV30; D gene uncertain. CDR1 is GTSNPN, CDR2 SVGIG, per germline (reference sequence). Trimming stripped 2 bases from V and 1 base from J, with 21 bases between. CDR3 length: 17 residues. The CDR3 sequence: CAWSLEAGVGFSYEQYF. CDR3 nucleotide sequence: TGTGCCTGGAGTCTCGAGGCTGGTGTCGGCTTTTCCTACGAGCAGTACTTC.

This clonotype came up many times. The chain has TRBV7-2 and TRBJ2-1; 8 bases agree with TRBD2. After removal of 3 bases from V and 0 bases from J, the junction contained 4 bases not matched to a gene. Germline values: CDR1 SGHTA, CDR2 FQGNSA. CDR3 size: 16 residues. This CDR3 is CASSFRGGGSYNEQFF. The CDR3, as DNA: TGTGCCAGCAGCTTTCGGGGGGGGGGCTCCTACAATGAGCAGTTCTTC.

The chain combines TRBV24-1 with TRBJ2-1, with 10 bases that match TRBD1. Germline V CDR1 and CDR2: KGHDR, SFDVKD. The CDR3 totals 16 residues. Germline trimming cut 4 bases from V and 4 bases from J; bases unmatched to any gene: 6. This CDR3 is CATSDFRDRGYNEQFF. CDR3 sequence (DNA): TGTGCCACCAGTGACTTCCGGGACAGGGGTTACAATGAGCAGTTCTTC.

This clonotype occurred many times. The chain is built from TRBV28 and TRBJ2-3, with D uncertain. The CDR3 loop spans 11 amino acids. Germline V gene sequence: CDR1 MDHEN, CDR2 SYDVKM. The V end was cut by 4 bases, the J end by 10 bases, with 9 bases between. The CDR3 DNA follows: TGTGCCAGCAGTTCTGGTTGGCCGCAGTATTTT. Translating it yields CASSSGWPQYF.

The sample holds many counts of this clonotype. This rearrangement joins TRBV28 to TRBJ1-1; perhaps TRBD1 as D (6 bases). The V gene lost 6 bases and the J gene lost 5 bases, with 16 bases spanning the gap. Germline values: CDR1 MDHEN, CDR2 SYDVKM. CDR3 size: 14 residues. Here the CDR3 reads CASSETGRSTEAFF. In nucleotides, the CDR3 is TGTGCCAGCAGCGAAACAGGGCGATCAACTGAAGCTTTCTTT.

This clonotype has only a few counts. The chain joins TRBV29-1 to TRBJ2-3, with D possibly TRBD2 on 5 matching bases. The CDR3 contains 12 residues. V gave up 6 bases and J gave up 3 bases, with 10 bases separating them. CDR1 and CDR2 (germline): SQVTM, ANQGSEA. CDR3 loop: CSVREQTDTQYF. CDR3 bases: TGCAGCGTCCGGGAACAAACAGATACGCAGTATTTT.

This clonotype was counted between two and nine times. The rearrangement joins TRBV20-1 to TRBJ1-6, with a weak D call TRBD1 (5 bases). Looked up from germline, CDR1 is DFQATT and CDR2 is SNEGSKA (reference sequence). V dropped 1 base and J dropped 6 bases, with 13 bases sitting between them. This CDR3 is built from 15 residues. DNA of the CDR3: TGCAGTGCTAGAGCCTCGGGCAGGGCTAATTCACCCCTCCACTTT. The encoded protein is CSARASGRANSPLHF.